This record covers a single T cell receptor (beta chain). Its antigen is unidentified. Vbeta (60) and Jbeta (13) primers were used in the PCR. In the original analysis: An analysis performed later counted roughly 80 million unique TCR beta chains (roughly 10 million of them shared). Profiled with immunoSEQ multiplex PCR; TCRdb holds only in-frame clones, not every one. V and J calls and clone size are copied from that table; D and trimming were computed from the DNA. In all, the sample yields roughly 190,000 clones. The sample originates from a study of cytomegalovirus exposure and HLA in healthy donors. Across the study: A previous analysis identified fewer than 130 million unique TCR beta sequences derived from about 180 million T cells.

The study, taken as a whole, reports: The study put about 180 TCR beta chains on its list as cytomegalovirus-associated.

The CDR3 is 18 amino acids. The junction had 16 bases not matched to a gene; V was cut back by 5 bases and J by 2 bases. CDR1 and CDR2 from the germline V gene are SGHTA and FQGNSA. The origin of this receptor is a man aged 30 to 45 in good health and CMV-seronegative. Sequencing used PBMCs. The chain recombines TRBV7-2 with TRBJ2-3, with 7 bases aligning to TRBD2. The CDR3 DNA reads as TGTGCCAGCAGCGCCCCCCGGGCAGCGGGGAGACTCACAGATACGCAGTATTTT. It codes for CASSAPRAAGRLTDTQYF.